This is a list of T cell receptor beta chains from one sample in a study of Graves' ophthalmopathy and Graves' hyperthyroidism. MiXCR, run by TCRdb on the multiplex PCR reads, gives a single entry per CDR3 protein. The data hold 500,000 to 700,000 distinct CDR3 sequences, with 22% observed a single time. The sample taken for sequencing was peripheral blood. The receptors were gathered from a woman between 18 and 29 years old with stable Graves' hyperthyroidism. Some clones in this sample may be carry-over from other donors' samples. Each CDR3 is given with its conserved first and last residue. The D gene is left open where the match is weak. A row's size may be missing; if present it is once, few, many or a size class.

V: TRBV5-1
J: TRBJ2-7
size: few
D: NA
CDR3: CASSSHLGTYEQYF
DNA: TGCGCCAGCAGCTCTCACCTGGGCACCTACGAGCAGTACTTC

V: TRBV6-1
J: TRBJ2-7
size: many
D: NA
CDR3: CASRPSSSSYEQYF
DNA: TGTGCCAGCAGACCTAGCTCCAGCTCCTACGAGCAGTACTTC

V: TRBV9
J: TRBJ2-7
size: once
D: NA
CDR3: CASSVSFQLHHEQYF
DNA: TGTGCCAGCAGCGTAAGTTTCCAGCTTCACCACGAGCAGTACTTC

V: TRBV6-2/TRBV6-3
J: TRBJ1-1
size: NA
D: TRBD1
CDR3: CASSYAVTGGWDTEAFF
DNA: TGTGCCAGCAGTTACGCCGTCACAGGGGGTTGGGACACTGAAGCTTTCTTT

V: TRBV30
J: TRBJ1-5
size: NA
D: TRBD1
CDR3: CATGAKDQLQHF
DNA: TGTGCAACAGGGGCGAAAGATCAGCTCCAGCATTTT

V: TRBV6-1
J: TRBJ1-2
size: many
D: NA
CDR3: CASSEPPYGYTF
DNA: TGTGCCAGCAGTGAACCACCCTATGGCTACACCTTC

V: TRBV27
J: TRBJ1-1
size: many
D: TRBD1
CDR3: CASSFRQGEAFF
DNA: TGTGCCAGCAGTTTCCGACAGGGCGAAGCTTTCTTT

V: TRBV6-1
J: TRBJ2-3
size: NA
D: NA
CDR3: CASSELGQLTDTQYF
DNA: TGTGCCAGCAGTGAACTAGGCCAGCTCACAGATACGCAGTATTTT

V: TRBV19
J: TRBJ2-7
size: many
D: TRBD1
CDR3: CASRGRQGIYEQYF
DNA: TGTGCCAGTAGGGGAAGACAGGGGATCTACGAGCAGTACTTC

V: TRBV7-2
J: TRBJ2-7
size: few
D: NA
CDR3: CASSLNWYEQYF
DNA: TGTGCCAGCAGCTTAAACTGGTACGAGCAGTACTTC

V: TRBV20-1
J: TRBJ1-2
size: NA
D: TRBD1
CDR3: CSASPGTGYGYTF
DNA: TGCAGTGCTAGCCCCGGGACAGGGTATGGCTACACCTTC

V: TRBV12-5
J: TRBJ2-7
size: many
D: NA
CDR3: CASRLGGGPIHSYEQYF
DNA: TGTGCTAGTAGATTAGGAGGGGGACCCATTCATTCCTACGAGCAGTACTTC

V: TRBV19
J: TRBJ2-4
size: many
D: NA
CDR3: CASSTNSLNIQYF
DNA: TGTGCCAGTAGTACAAACAGTTTAAACATTCAGTACTTC

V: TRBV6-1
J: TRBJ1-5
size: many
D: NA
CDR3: CASKFGVNNQPQHF
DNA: TGTGCCAGCAAATTCGGAGTGAACAATCAGCCCCAGCATTTT

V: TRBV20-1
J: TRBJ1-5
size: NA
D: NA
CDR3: CSALGEGDQPQHF
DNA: TGCAGTGCTCTGGGTGAGGGCGATCAGCCCCAGCATTTT

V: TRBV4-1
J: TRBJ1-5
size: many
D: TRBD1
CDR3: CASSPQGRISNQPQHF
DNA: TGCGCCAGCTCCCCACAGGGGCGGATTAGCAATCAGCCCCAGCATTTT

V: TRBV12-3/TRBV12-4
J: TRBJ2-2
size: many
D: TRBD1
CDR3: CASKWDRAGELFF
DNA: TGTGCCAGCAAGTGGGACAGGGCCGGGGAGCTGTTTTTT

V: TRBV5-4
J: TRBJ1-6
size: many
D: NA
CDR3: CASSRGGQTPRGNSPLHF
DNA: TGTGCCAGCAGCCGGGGTGGACAGACTCCTAGGGGTAATTCACCCCTCCACTTT

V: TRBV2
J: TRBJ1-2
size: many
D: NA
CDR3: CASSEYGDGYTF
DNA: TGTGCCAGCAGTGAATACGGGGACGGCTACACCTTC

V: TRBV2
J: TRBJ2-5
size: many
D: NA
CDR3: CASSETTGPETQYF
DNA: TGTGCCAGCAGTGAAACGACGGGGCCAGAGACCCAGTACTTC

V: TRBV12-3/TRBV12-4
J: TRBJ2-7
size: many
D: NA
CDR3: CASSLEVTTYEQYF
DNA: TGTGCCAGCAGTTTAGAGGTTACAACCTACGAGCAGTACTTC

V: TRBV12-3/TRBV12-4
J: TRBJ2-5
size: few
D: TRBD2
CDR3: CASNYEAGGQETQYF
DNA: TGTGCCAGCAATTACGAAGCGGGGGGACAAGAGACCCAGTACTTC

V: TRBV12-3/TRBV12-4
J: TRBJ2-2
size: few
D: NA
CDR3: CASTLWRGSGELFF
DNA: TGTGCCAGCACCCTTTGGCGGGGCTCGGGGGAGCTGTTTTTT

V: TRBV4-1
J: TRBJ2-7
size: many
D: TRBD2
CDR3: CASSQDGGTSGRASSYEQYF
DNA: TGCGCCAGCAGCCAAGATGGTGGGACTAGCGGGAGGGCGAGCTCCTACGAGCAGTACTTC

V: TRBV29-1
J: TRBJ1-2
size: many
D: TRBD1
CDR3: CSVEEGQNYGYTF
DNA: TGCAGCGTTGAAGAGGGACAGAACTATGGCTACACCTTC

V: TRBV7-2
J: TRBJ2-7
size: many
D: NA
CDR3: CASSAWDGSYEQYF
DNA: TGTGCCAGCAGCGCATGGGACGGCTCCTACGAGCAGTACTTC

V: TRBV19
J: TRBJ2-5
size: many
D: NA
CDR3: CASSISAVEETQYF
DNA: TGTGCCAGTAGTATCTCTGCGGTTGAGGAGACCCAGTACTTC

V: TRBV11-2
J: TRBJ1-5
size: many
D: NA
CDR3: CASIGTGRTNSNQPQHF
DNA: TGTGCCAGCATCGGAACAGGGAGAACTAATAGCAATCAGCCCCAGCATTTT

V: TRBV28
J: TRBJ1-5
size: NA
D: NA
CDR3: CASTPGTSNQPQHF
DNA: TGTGCCAGCACCCCAGGGACAAGCAATCAGCCCCAGCATTTT

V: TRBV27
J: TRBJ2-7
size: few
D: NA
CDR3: CASSLSNSPSEQYF
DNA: TGTGCCAGCAGTTTATCTAACAGCCCTTCCGAGCAGTACTTC

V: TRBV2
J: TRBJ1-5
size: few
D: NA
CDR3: CASSGGGLSSGNQPQHF
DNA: TGTGCCAGCAGTGGTGGTGGGCTCTCGTCTGGCAATCAGCCCCAGCATTTT

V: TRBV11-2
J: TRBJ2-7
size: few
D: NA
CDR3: CASSLGDGLAALSYEQYF
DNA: TGTGCCAGCAGCTTAGGGGACGGGTTAGCGGCGCTTTCCTACGAGCAGTACTTC

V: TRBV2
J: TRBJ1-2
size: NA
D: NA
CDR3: CAGSASGPSYGYTF
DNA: TGTGCCGGCAGTGCTTCAGGGCCAAGCTATGGCTACACCTTC

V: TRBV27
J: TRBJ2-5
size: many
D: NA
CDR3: CASRPRTHETQYF
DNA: TGTGCCAGCAGGCCTAGGACTCACGAGACCCAGTACTTC

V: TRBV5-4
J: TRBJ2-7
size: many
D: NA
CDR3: CASSLGGGTLLPYEQYF
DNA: TGTGCCAGCAGCTTAGGGGGCGGGACCCTACTGCCCTACGAGCAGTACTTC

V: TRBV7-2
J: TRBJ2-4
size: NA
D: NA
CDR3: CASSLGGSVAKNIKYF
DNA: TGTGCCAGCAGCTTAGGGGGGTCCGTGGCCAAAAACATTAAGTACTTC

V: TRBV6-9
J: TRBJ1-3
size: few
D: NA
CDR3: CASSYPGYLSGNTIYF
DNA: TGTGCCAGCAGTTATCCCGGATACCTCTCTGGAAACACCATATATTTT

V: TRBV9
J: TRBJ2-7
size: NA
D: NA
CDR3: CASSALGLASYEQYF
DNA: TGTGCCAGCAGCGCCTTGGGTTTAGCGTCCTACGAGCAGTACTTC

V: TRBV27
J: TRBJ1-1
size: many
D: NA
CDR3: CASSIGSRGAAFF
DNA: TGTGCCAGCAGTATCGGTTCCCGGGGGGCAGCTTTCTTT

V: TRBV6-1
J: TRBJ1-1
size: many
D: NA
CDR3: CASSERGQGSTEAFF
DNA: TGTGCCAGCAGTGAAAGAGGCCAGGGGTCCACTGAAGCTTTCTTT

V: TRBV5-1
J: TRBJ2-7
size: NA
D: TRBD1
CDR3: CASSLGDRDLYEQYF
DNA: TGCGCCAGCAGCTTGGGAGACAGGGACCTCTACGAGCAGTACTTC

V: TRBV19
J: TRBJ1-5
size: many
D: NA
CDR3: CASTGTGNQPQHF
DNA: TGTGCCAGTACCGGGACCGGTAATCAGCCCCAGCATTTT

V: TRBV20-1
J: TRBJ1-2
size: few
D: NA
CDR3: CGAARSRRGVSYGYTF
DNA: TGCGGCGCCGCGAGGTCCCGCAGGGGTGTTTCCTATGGCTACACCTTC

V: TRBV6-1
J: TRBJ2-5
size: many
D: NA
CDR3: CASSSAQETQYF
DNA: TGTGCCAGCAGTTCGGCGCAAGAGACCCAGTACTTC

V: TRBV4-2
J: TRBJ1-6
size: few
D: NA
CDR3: CASSPRRGSSPLHF
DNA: TGTGCCAGCAGCCCCCGTAGGGGAAGTTCACCCCTCCACTTT